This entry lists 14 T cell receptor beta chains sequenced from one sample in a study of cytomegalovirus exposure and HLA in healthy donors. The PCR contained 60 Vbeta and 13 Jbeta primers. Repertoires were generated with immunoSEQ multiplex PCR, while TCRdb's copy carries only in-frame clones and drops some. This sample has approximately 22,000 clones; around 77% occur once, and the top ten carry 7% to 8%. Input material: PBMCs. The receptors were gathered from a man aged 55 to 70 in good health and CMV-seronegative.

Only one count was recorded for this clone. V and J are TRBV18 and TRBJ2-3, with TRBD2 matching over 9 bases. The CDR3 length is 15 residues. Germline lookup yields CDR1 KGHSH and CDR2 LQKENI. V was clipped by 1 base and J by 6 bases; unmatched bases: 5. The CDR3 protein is CASSPRREGPDTQYF. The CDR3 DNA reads TGTGCCAGCTCACCACGGCGGGAGGGCCCGGATACGCAGTATTTT.

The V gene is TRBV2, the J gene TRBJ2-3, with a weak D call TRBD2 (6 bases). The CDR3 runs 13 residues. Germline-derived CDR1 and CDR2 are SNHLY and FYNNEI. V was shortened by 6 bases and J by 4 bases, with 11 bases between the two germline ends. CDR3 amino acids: CASRGPGADTQYF. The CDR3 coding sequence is TGTGCCAGCAGGGGGCCGGGAGCAGATACGCAGTATTTT. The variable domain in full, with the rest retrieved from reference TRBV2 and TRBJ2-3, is EPEVTQTPSHQVTQMGQEVILRCVPISNHLYFYWYRQILGQKVEFLVSFYNNEISEKSEIFDDQFSVERPDGSNFTLKIRSTKLEDSAMYFCASRGPGADTQYFGPGTRLTVL.

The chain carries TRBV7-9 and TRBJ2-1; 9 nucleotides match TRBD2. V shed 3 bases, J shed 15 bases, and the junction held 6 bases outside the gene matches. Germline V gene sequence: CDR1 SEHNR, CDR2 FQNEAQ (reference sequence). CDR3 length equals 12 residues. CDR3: CASSFPRGGVFF. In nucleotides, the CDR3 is TGTGCCAGCAGCTTCCCGCGGGGGGGGGTGTTCTTC. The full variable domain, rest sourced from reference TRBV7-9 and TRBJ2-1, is DTGVSQNPRHKITKRGQNVTFRCDPISEHNRLYWYRQTLGQGPEFLTYFQNEAQLEKSRLLSDRFSAERPKGSFSTLEIQRTEQGDSAMYLCASSFPRGGVFFGPGTRLTVL.

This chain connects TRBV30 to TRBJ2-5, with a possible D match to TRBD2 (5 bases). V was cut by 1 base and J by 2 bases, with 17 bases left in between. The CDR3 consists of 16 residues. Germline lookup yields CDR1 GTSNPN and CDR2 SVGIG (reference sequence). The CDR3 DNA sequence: TGTGCCTGGAGTGAGGGATTAGCTACTAGACAAGAGACCCAGTACTTC. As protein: CAWSEGLATRQETQYF.

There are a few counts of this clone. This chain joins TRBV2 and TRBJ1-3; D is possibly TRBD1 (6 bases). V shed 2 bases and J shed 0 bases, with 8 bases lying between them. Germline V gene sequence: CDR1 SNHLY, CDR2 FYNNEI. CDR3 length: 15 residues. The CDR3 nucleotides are TGTGCCAGCAGTGAACAGGGGCTCTCTGGAAACACCATATATTTT. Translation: CASSEQGLSGNTIYF. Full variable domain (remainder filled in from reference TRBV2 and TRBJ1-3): EPEVTQTPSHQVTQMGQEVILRCVPISNHLYFYWYRQILGQKVEFLVSFYNNEISEKSEIFDDQFSVERPDGSNFTLKIRSTKLEDSAMYFCASSEQGLSGNTIYFGEGSWLTVV.

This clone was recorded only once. CDR3 residues: CASSLPQAGTGGEQYF. DNA for the CDR3: TGTGCCAGCAGCTTACCCCAAGCCGGGACAGGGGGCGAGCAGTACTTC. The rearrangement links TRBV7-9 to TRBJ2-7; the match to TRBD1 covers 11 bases. The CDR3 covers 16 residues. Per the germline V gene, CDR1 is SEHNR and CDR2 is FQNEAQ (reference sequence). The V segment lost 2 bases and the J segment 6 bases; nucleotides outside the gene matches: 9. Together with reference TRBV7-9 and TRBJ2-7, the CDR3 gives the full variable domain: DTGVSQNPRHKITKRGQNVTFRCDPISEHNRLYWYRQTLGQGPEFLTYFQNEAQLEKSRLLSDRFSAERPKGSFSTLEIQRTEQGDSAMYLCASSLPQAGTGGEQYFGPGTRLTVT.

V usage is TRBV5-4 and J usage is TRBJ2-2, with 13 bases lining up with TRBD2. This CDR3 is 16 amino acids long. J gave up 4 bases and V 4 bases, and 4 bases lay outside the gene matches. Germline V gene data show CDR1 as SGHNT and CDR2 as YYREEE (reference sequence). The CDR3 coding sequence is TGTGCCAGCAGCGAGACTAGCGGGAGGTTCACCGGGGAGCTGTTTTTT. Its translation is CASSETSGRFTGELFF.

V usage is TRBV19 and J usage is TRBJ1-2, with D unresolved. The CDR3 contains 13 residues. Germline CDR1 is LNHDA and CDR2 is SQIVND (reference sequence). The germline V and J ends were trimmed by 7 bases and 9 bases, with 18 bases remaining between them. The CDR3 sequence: CASKGGAYGRYTF. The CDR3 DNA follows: TGTGCCAGTAAGGGAGGTGCCTATGGTCGCTACACCTTC.

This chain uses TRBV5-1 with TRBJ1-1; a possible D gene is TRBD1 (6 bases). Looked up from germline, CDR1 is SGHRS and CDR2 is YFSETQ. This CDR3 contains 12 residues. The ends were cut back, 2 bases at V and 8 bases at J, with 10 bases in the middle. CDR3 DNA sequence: TGCGCCAGCAGCTTTTCAGGGGCCGAAGCTTTCTTT. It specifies CASSFSGAEAFF. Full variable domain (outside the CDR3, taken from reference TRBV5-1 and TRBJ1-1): KAGVTQTPRYLIKTRGQQVTLSCSPISGHRSVSWYQQTPGQGLQFLFEYFSETQRNKGNFPGRFSGRQFSNSRSEMNVSTLELGDSALYLCASSFSGAEAFFGQGTRLTVV.

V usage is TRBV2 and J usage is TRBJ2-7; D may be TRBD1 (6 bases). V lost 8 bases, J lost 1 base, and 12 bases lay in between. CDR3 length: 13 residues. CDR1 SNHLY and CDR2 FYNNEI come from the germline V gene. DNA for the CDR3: TGTGCCAGCGAGGGGGTAGGGTCCTACGAGCAGTACTTC. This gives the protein CASEGVGSYEQYF.

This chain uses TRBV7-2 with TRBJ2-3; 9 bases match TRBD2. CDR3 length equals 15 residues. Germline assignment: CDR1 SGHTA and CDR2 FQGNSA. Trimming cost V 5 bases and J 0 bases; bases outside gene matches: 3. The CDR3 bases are TGTGCCAGCAGCCAGACTAGCGGCAGCACAGATACGCAGTATTTT. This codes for CASSQTSGSTDTQYF.

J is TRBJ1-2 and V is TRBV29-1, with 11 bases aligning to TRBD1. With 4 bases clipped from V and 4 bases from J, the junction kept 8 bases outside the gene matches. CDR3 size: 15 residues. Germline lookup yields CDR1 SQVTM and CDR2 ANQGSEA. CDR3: CSVGFRGTGGYGYTF. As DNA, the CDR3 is TGCAGCGTTGGCTTTCGCGGGACAGGGGGCTATGGCTACACCTTC.

The CDR3 sequence: CASSLIGRARYGYTF. CDR3 DNA: TGTGCCAGCAGCTTAATTGGGAGAGCCCGGTATGGCTACACCTTC. V usage is TRBV7-8 and J usage is TRBJ1-2; no firm D call. This CDR3 contains 15 residues. Germline loops: CDR1 SGHVS, CDR2 FQNEAQ. Trimming took off 2 bases at V and 5 bases at J, with 15 bases between the two ends.

CDR3 DNA sequence: TGTGCCAGCAGCTCGTATCCGAGCACGGATGAAAAACTGTTTTTT. This translates into CASSSYPSTDEKLFF. The chain uses TRBV5-6 and TRBJ1-4; D remains unclear. V dropped 3 bases and J dropped 6 bases, with 15 bases sitting between them. Germline V gene sequence: CDR1 SGHDT, CDR2 YYEEEE. The CDR3 contains 15 residues.